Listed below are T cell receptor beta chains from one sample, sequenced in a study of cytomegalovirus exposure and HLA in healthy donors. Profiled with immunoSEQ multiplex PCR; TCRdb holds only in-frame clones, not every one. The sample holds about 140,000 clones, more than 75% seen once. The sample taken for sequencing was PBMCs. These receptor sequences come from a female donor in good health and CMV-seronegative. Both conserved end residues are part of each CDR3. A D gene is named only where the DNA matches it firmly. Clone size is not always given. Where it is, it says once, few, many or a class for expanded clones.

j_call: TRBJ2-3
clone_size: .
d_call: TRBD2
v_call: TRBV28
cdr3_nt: TGTGCCAGCAGTTCCGCCGTAGGACTAGCGGGGGGGGGTACGCAGTATTTT
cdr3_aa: CASSSAVGLAGGGTQYF

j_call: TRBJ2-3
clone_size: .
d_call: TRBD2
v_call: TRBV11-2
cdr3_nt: TGTGCCAGCAGCACCAACGGGGGGAGAAATACGCAGTATTTT
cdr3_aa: CASSTNGGRNTQYF

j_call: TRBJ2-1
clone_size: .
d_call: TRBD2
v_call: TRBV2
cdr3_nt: TGTGCCAGCAGACTAGCGGCCGGAGGTGAGCAGTTCTTC
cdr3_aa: CASRLAAGGEQFF

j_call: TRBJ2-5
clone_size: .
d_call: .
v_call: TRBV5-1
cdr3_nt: TGCGCCAGCAGGGACGGGATCCAAGAGACCCAGTACTTC
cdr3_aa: CASRDGIQETQYF

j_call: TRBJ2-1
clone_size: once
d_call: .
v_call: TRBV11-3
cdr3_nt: TGTGCCAGCAGCCCGGGTGGCTCCTACAATGAGCAGTTCTTC
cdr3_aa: CASSPGGSYNEQFF

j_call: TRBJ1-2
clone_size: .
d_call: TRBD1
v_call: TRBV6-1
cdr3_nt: TGTGCCAGCAGTGAAGATCAACAGGGGGCTTTCGGCTACACCTTC
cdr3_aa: CASSEDQQGAFGYTF

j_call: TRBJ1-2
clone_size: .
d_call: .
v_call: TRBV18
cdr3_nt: TGTGCCAGCTCACCAGAGGGCCATGGCTACACCTTC
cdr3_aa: CASSPEGHGYTF

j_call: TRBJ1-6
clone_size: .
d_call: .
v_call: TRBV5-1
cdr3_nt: TGCGCCAGCAGCTTGGGGGAGCGGGATTCACCCCTCCACTTT
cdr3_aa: CASSLGERDSPLHF

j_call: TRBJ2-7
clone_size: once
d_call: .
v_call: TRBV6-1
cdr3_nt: TGTGCCAGCAGACACAGGGAAGCCCCCTACGAGCAGTACTTC
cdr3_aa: CASRHREAPYEQYF

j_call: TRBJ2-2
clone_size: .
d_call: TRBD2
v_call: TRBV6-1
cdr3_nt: TGTGCCAGCAGTGGACTAGCGGGGGGATACACCGGGGAGCTGTTTTTT
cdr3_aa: CASSGLAGGYTGELFF

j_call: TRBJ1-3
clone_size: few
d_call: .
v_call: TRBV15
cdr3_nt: TGTGCCACCAGCAGAAAACAGGCAAGACATGGAAACACCATATATTTT
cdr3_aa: CATSRKQARHGNTIYF

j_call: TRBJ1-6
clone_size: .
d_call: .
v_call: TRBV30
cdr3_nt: TGTGCCTGGAGTAACTCGGTTGAACCCCTCCACTTT
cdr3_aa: CAWSNSVEPLHF

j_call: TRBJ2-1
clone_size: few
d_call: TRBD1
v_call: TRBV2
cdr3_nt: TGTGCCAGCAGTGAAGTGGACAGGGTAATCGATGAGCAGTTCTTC
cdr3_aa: CASSEVDRVIDEQFF

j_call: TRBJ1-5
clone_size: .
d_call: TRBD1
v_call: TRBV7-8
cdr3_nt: TGTGCCAGCAGCGATAAAACCCGGACAGGGGGCCTCAAGCCCCAGCATTTT
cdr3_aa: CASSDKTRTGGLKPQHF

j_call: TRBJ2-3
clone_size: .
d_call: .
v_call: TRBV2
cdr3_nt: TGTGCCAGCAGCCCAGGAGGGGCCGGAGATACGCAGTATTTT
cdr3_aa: CASSPGGAGDTQYF

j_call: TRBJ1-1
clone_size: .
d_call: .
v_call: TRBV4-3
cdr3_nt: TGCGCCAGCAGCTCTGGACAAATGAACACTGAAGCTTTCTTT
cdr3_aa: CASSSGQMNTEAFF

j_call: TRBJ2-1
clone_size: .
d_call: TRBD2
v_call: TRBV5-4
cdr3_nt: TGTGCCAGCAGCCCGCCGGGAGGATCCTACAATGAGCAGTTCTTC
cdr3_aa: CASSPPGGSYNEQFF

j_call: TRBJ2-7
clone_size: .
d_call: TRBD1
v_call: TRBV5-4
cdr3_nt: TGTGCCAGCAGCCTGGCTGGACAGGGTAGTTTCGAGCAGTACTTC
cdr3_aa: CASSLAGQGSFEQYF

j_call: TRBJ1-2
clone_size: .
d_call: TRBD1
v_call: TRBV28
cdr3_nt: TGTGCCAGCAGTCCTAGGGGGCTCCTGCACTATGGCTACACCTTC
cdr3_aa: CASSPRGLLHYGYTF

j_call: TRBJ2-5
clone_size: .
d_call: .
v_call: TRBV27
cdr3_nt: TGTGCCAGCAGTCCAGGACTCGGGGGGACCCAGTACTTC
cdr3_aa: CASSPGLGGTQYF

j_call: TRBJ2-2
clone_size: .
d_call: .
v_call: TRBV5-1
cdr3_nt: TGCGCCAGCAGCATTACCAGGGTGGGCACCGGGGAGCTGTTTTTT
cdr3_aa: CASSITRVGTGELFF

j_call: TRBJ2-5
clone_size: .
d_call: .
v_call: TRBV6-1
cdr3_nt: TGTGCCAGCAGTGAATACAGGAGGGGGACCCAGTACTTC
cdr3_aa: CASSEYRRGTQYF

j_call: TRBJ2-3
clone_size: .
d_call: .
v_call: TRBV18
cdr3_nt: TGTGCCAGCTCACTTCGCGGCTCGGGGTTAAGCACAGATACGCAGTATTTT
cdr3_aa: CASSLRGSGLSTDTQYF

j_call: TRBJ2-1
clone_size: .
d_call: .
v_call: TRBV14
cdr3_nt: TGTGCCAGCAGCCAAGTTAGCTTTGGAGGGGTTGATGAGCAGTTCTTC
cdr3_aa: CASSQVSFGGVDEQFF

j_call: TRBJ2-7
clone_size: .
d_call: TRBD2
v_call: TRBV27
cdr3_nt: TGTGCCAGAAGCTTGAGGGAGGGAGAGCAGTACTTC
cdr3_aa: CARSLREGEQYF

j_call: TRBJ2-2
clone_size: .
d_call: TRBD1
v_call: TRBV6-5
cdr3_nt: TGTGCCAGCGGACAGGGGGCGAGCACCGGGGAGCTGTTTTTT
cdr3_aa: CASGQGASTGELFF

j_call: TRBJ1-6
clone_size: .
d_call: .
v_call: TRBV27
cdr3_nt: TGTGCCACCTCCTTAGAGAGCTATTCACCCCTCCACTTT
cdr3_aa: CATSLESYSPLHF

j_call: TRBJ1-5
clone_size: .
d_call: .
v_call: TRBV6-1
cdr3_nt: TGTGCCAGCCTAACCGGGAGTCGGCCCCAGCATTTT
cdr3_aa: CASLTGSRPQHF

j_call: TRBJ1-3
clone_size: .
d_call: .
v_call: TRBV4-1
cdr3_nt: TGCGCCAGCAGCCAAGATCGTTCCCTATATTTT
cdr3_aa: CASSQDRSLYF

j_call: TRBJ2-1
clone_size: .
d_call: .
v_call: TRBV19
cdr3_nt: TGTGCCAGTAGTACCCGGAGGCGACGCTACAATGAGCAGTTCTTC
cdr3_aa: CASSTRRRRYNEQFF

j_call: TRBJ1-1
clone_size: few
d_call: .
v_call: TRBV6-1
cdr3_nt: TGTGCCAGCAGTGGAGGGTTTAGGTTCACTGAAGCTTTCTTT
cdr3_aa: CASSGGFRFTEAFF

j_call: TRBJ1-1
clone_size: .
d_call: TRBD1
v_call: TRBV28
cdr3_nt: TGTGCCAGCAGCACGACAGGGTTCACTGAAGCTTTCTTT
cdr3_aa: CASSTTGFTEAFF

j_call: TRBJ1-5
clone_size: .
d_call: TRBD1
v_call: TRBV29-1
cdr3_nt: TGCAGCGCAGGGGACAGTGAGAGGCAGCCCCAGCATTTT
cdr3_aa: CSAGDSERQPQHF

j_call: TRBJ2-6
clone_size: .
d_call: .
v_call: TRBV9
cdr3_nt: TGTGCCAGCAGCGTCGACGCCGTGGGGCCTGGGGCCAACGTCCTGACTTTC
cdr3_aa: CASSVDAVGPGANVLTF

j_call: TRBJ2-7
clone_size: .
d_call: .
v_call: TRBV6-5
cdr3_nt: TGTGCCAGCAGTTACCGGGACACATACTACGAGCAGTACTTC
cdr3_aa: CASSYRDTYYEQYF

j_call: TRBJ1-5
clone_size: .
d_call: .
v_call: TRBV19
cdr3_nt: TGTGCCAGTAGCTACCTAGATCAGCCCCAGCATTTT
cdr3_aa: CASSYLDQPQHF

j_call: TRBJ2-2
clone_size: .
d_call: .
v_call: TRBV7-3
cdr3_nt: TGTGCCAGCAGCTTAACCGCGGGACTGGAGAACACCGGGGAGCTGTTTTTT
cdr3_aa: CASSLTAGLENTGELFF

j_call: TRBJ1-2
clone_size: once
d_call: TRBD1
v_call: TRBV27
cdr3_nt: TGTGCCAGCAGCTACAGCCGGGACAGGGGGCGAAGCTATGGCTACACCTTC
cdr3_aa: CASSYSRDRGRSYGYTF